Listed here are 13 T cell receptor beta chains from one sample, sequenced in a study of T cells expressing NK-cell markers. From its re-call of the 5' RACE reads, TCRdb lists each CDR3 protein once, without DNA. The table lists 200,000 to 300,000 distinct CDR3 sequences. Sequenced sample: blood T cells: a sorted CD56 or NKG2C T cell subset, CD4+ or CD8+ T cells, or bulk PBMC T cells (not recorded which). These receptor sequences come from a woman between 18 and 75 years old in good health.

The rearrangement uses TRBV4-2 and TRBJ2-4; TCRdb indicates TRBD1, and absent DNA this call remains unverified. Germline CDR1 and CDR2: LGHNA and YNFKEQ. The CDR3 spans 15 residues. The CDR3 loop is CASSQEGAGKNIQYF.

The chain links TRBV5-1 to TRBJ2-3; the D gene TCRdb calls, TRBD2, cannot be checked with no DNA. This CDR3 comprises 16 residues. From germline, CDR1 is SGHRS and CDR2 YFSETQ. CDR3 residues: CASSRDTAGEGDTQYF.

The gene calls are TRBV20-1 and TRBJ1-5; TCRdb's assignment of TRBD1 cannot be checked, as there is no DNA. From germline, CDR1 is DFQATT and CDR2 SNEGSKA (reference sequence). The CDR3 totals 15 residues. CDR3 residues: CSAGRNRGDNQPQHF.

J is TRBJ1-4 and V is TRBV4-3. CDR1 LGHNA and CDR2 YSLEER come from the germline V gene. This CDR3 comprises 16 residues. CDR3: CASSQALQGPREKLFF.

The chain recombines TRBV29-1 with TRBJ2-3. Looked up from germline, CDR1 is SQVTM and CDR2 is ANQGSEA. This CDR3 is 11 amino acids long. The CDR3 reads CSVPAPDTQYF.

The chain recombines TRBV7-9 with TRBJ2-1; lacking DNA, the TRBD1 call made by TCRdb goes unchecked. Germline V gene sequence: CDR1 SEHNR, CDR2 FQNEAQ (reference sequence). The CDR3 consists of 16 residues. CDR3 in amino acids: CASSLAGTGDYNEQFF.

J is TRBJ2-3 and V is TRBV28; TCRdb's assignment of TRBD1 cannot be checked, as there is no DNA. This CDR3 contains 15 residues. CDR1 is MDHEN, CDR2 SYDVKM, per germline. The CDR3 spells CASVNGGVSTDTQYF. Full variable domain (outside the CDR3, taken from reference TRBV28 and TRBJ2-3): DVKVTQSSRYLVKRTGEKVFLECVQDMDHENMFWYRQDPGLGLRLIYFSYDVKMKEKGDIPEGYSVSREKKERFSLILESASTNQTSMYLCASVNGGVSTDTQYFGPGTRLTVL.

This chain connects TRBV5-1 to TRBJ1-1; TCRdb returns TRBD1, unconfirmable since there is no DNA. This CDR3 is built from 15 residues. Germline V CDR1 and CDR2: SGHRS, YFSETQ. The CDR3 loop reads CASSPRTGMNTEAFF. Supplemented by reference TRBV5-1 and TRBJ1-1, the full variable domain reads KAGVTQTPRYLIKTRGQQVTLSCSPISGHRSVSWYQQTPGQGLQFLFEYFSETQRNKGNFPGRFSGRQFSNSRSEMNVSTLELGDSALYLCASSPRTGMNTEAFFGQGTRLTVV.

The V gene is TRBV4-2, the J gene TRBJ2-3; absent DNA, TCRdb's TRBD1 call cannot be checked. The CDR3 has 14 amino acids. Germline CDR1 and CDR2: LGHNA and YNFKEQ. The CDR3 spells CASSQVGGTDTQYF.

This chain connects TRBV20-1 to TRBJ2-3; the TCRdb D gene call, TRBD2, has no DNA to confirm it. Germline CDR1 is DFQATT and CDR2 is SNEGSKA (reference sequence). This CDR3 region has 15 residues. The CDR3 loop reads CSARRTSGPTDTQYF.

CDR3 amino acids: CASSFDGTGNQPQHF. This sequence joins TRBV11-2 and TRBJ1-5; TCRdb's D call of TRBD1 is untestable without DNA. Germline V gene data show CDR1 as SGHAT and CDR2 as FQNNGV. This CDR3 is 15 amino acids long.

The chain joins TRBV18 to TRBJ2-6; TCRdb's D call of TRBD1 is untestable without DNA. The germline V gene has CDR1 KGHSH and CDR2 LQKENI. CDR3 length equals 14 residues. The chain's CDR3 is CASHKGSGANVLTF.

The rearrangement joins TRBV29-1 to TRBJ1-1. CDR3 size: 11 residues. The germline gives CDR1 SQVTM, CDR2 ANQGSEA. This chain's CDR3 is CSVKRSTEAFF.